These 28 T cell receptor beta chains were sequenced from one sample in a study of siplizumab effects on memory and regulatory T cells. The method was immunoSEQ multiplex PCR; TCRdb's version includes in-frame clones alone and lacks a portion of them. The sample records tens of thousands of clones, 96% being singletons. The sequencing input was naive CD4+ T cells sorted from blood. The receptors were sampled from a human donor in good health.

This chain links TRBV9 with TRBJ2-3; D assignment may be TRBD1 or TRBD2 (5 bases each). CDR1 is SGDLS, CDR2 YYNGEE, per germline. The V gene lost 3 bases and the J gene lost 7 bases, with 18 bases spanning the gap. CDR3 size: 15 residues. The CDR3 nucleotides are TGTGCCAGCAGCGACGCGAGATCAGGGACGAATACGCAGTATTTT. Its translation: CASSDARSGTNTQYF.

The chain uses TRBV5-3 and TRBJ1-5; D call uncertain. TRBV5-3 is sorted into the ORF group, with uncertain function. V lost 0 bases and J lost 2, with 6 bases in between. The CDR3 runs 14 residues. CDR3 in DNA: TGTGCCAGAAGCTTGGGGGCAGGCAATCAGCCCCAGCATTTT. Its translation: CARSLGAGNQPQHF.

This clone has only one observation. The chain uses TRBV9 and TRBJ2-5; TRBD2 aligns across 9 bases. The germline CDR1 and CDR2 sequences are SGDLS and YYNGEE. Trimming cost V 2 bases and J 1 base; bases outside gene matches: 0. This CDR3 spans 14 amino acids. CDR3 bases: TGTGCCAGCAGCGTGACTAGCGGCCAAGAGACCCAGTACTTC. Translating it yields CASSVTSGQETQYF. Full variable domain (rest looked up from reference TRBV9 and TRBJ2-5): DSGVTQTPKHLITATGQRVTLRCSPRSGDLSVYWYQQSLDQGLQFLIQYYNGEERAKGNILERFSAQQFPDLHSELNLSSLELGDSALYFCASSVTSGQETQYFGPGTRLLVL.

This clone was seen once. J is TRBJ1-5 and V is TRBV5-1, with D unresolved. Trimming shortened V by 3 bases and J by 0 bases, and 7 bases separated the two germline ends. CDR1 is SGHRS and CDR2 is YFSETQ in the germline V gene. The CDR3 is 14 residues long. The CDR3 DNA sequence: TGCGCCAGCAGCTCGACAAGTAGCAATCAGCCCCAGCATTTT. Its translation is CASSSTSSNQPQHF.

This clone was seen just once. V gene TRBV6-5 combines with J gene TRBJ1-6; TRBD1 matches 9 bases. V lost 5 bases, J lost 17 bases, and 16 bases stayed unmatched. CDR3 length: 15 residues. Germline V CDR1 and CDR2: MNHEY, SVGAGI. CDR3 region: CASSTDRGSIRGFHF. The CDR3 DNA reads as TGTGCCAGCAGTACCGACAGGGGGTCGATAAGAGGTTTCCACTTT.

V usage is TRBV7-8 and J usage is TRBJ2-5; TRBD2 might be the D (6 bases). Germline lookup yields CDR1 SGHVS and CDR2 FQNEAQ. CDR3 size: 14 residues. Trimming removed 6 bases from V and 1 base from J, with 12 bases in between. DNA for the CDR3: TGTGCCAGCAGAAACCCGGGACTCCAAGAGACCCAGTACTTC. Amino acids: CASRNPGLQETQYF.

The J gene is TRBJ2-2, the V gene TRBV7-2; tentative D call: TRBD2 (5 bases). V was pared by 0 bases and J by 0 bases, with 8 bases between. This CDR3 region has 16 residues. Germline-derived CDR1 and CDR2 are SGHTA and FQGNSA. CDR3: CASSLAGVTNTGELFF. The CDR3 DNA follows: TGTGCCAGCAGCTTAGCCGGGGTCACGAACACCGGGGAGCTGTTTTTT. The full variable domain, its missing parts supplied by reference TRBV7-2 and TRBJ2-2, is GAGVSQSPSNKVTEKGKDVELRCDPISGHTALYWYRQSLGQGLEFLIYFQGNSAPDKSGLPSDRFSAERTGGSVSTLTIQRTQQEDSAVYLCASSLAGVTNTGELFFGEGSRLTVL.

The chain joins TRBV5-1 to TRBJ2-5; 12 nucleotides line up with TRBD1. There are 16 residues in the CDR3. Looked up from germline, CDR1 is SGHRS and CDR2 is YFSETQ. The V and J ends lost 4 bases and 3 bases, in that order; junction bases with no gene match: 7. CDR3 region: CASSQGQGAEKETQYF. The DNA for the CDR3 is TGCGCCAGCAGCCAGGGACAGGGGGCGGAGAAAGAGACCCAGTACTTC.

Note on this clone: At one boundary the junction diverges from the germline segment, which might be a read error. The genes are TRBV28 and TRBJ2-7; D remains ambiguous. The germline V gene has CDR1 MDHEN and CDR2 SYDVKM. This CDR3 comprises 14 residues. The CDR3 sequence: CASSPPMGSSEQYF. As DNA, the CDR3 is TGTGCCAGCAGTCCTCCCATGGGGTCCTCCGAGCAGTACTTC.

This chain connects TRBV7-9 to TRBJ1-2; D is undetermined. Trimming pared 0 bases from V and 8 bases from J, leaving 4 bases between. Germline V gene lookup returns CDR1 SEHNR and CDR2 FQNEAQ (reference sequence). The CDR3 has 11 amino acids. The CDR3, as DNA: TGTGCCAGCAGCTTAGCGGGCGGCTACACCTTC. It translates to CASSLAGGYTF. Full variable domain (outside the CDR3, taken from reference TRBV7-9 and TRBJ1-2): DTGVSQNPRHKITKRGQNVTFRCDPISEHNRLYWYRQTLGQGPEFLTYFQNEAQLEKSRLLSDRFSAERPKGSFSTLEIQRTEQGDSAMYLCASSLAGGYTFGSGTRLTVV.

The chain combines TRBV18 with TRBJ1-1; 9 bases map to TRBD1. Germline loops: CDR1 KGHSH, CDR2 LQKENI. This CDR3 is 15 amino acids long. V shed 2 bases, J shed 5 bases, and the junction held 6 bases outside the gene matches. CDR3 DNA: TGTGCCAGCTCACCAAGTACAGGGGGCGTGACTGAAGCTTTCTTT. Translated: CASSPSTGGVTEAFF.

This chain connects TRBV6-5 to TRBJ2-4; tentatively, D is TRBD1 (5 bases). V was shortened by 6 bases and J by 7 bases, with 13 bases between the two germline ends. There are 13 residues in the CDR3. Germline CDR1 is MNHEY and CDR2 is SVGAGI. The chain's CDR3 is CASSLGASNIQYF. The DNA for the CDR3 is TGTGCCAGCAGCCTAGGGGCTTCGAACATTCAGTACTTC.

The chain uses TRBV23-1 and TRBJ1-2; D gene unclear. Being an ORF, TRBV23-1 has a function that is uncertain. CDR3 length equals 18 residues. V was shortened by 0 bases and J by 2 bases, with 19 bases between the two germline ends. In DNA, the CDR3 is TGCGCCAGCAGTCAATCGCCCCGGCAGTCCGGCATCAACTATGGCTACACCTTC. Its protein product is CASSQSPRQSGINYGYTF.

The rearrangement uses TRBV5-5 and TRBJ2-5; D is ambiguous. The CDR3 is 13 residues long. The V end lost 1 base, the J end lost 1 base, and 5 bases lay between the germline ends. Germline CDR1 is SGHKS and CDR2 is YYEKEE (reference sequence). The DNA of the CDR3 is TGTGCCAGCAGCTTGTACTTCCAAGAGACCCAGTACTTC. It encodes CASSLYFQETQYF.

The V gene is TRBV19, the J gene TRBJ2-3; 7 bases line up with TRBD1. J was trimmed by 2 bases and V by 6 bases; bases with no gene match: 2. There are 13 residues in the CDR3. The germline V gene encodes CDR1 LNHDA and CDR2 SQIVND (reference sequence). In nucleotides, the CDR3 is TGTGCCAGTAGCGAGGGGGCCACAGATACGCAGTATTTT. Its translation is CASSEGATDTQYF. The entire variable domain, with the rest obtained from reference TRBV19 and TRBJ2-3, is as follows: DGGITQSPKYLFRKEGQNVTLSCEQNLNHDAMYWYRQDPGQGLRLIYYSQIVNDFQKGDIAEGYSVSREKKESFPLTVTSAQKNPTAFYLCASSEGATDTQYFGPGTRLTVL.

The DNA for the CDR3 is TGTGCCAGCAGCCTTAGCGGGGGGCGCACAGATACGCAGTATTTT. It is translated as CASSLSGGRTDTQYF. This chain connects TRBV5-6 to TRBJ2-3; 10 nucleotides agree with TRBD2. Germline V gives CDR1 SGHDT, CDR2 YYEEEE. The V segment lost 4 bases and the J segment 1 base; nucleotides outside the gene matches: 3. The length of the CDR3 is 15 residues.

The chain has TRBV6-5 and TRBJ2-3; 10 nucleotides align to TRBD2. Germline CDR1 is MNHEY and CDR2 is SVGAGI. J lost 5 bases, V lost 5 bases, and 7 bases had no gene match. The CDR3 sequence is 15 residues long. As DNA, the CDR3 is TGTGCCAGCAGTACCATAGCGGGGGGAGGAGATACGCAGTATTTT. Protein sequence: CASSTIAGGGDTQYF.

This clone was counted once. The junction departs from the called germline gene at one end, perhaps through a read error. V gene TRBV2 combines with J gene TRBJ2-2, with TRBD2 matching over 14 bases. CDR3 length equals 18 residues. Germline CDR1 is SNHLY and CDR2 is FYNNEI. The CDR3 sequence: CGSAGTSGGLKNTGELFF. The CDR3 DNA reads as TGTGGCAGCGCGGGGACTAGCGGGGGACTAAAGAACACCGGGGAGCTGTTTTTT.

This clone was seen once. The genes are TRBV13 and TRBJ1-1; no definite D call. The CDR3 runs to 16 residues. The ends were cut back, 1 base at V and 4 bases at J, with 16 bases in the middle. The germline V gene has CDR1 PRHDT and CDR2 FYEKMQ (reference sequence). Here the CDR3 DNA reads TGTGCCAGCAGCTTAGCCGGCCGGAGGGAGGGCACTGAAGCTTTCTTT. Its protein product is CASSLAGRREGTEAFF.

V and J are TRBV7-2 and TRBJ2-2; no reliable D call. Germline assignment: CDR1 SGHTA and CDR2 FQGNSA. This CDR3 contains 14 residues. V lost 5 bases and J 7 bases, leaving 14 bases between the germline ends. Here the CDR3 reads CASSPPPRIGELFF. CDR3 sequence (DNA): TGTGCCAGCAGCCCACCCCCGCGGATCGGGGAGCTGTTTTTT. Filled out from reference TRBV7-2 and TRBJ2-2, the complete variable domain reads GAGVSQSPSNKVTEKGKDVELRCDPISGHTALYWYRQSLGQGLEFLIYFQGNSAPDKSGLPSDRFSAERTGGSVSTLTIQRTQQEDSAVYLCASSPPPRIGELFFGEGSRLTVL.

J is TRBJ2-2 and V is TRBV7-8; D is tentatively TRBD1 or TRBD2 (5 bases each). Looked up from germline, CDR1 is SGHVS and CDR2 is FQNEAQ. The CDR3 has 14 residues. V shed 8 bases and J shed 0 bases, with 10 bases lying between them. The CDR3 reads CASLRDANTGELFF. In DNA, the CDR3 is TGTGCCAGCCTTAGGGACGCGAACACCGGGGAGCTGTTTTTT.

The chain carries TRBV5-6 and TRBJ1-2, with D possibly matching TRBD1 (6 bases). This CDR3 has 15 amino acids. V was trimmed by 2 bases and J by 12 bases, leaving 23 bases between them. CDR1 and CDR2 (germline): SGHDT, YYEEEE. CDR3 bases: TGTGCCAGCAGCTTAAAAACAGGGCCTTCCCACGGCCACACCTTC. Residues: CASSLKTGPSHGHTF. Full variable domain (remainder filled in from reference TRBV5-6 and TRBJ1-2): DAGVTQSPTHLIKTRGQQVTLRCSPKSGHDTVSWYQQALGQGPQFIFQYYEEEERQRGNFPDRFSGHQFPNYSSELNVNALLLGDSALYLCASSLKTGPSHGHTFGSGTRLTVV.

This chain joins TRBV15 and TRBJ2-5, with TRBD1 as a possible D gene (5 bases). Trimming pared 4 bases from V and 2 bases from J, leaving 8 bases between. The CDR3 is made up of 13 amino acids. Germline V gene lookup returns CDR1 LNHNV and CDR2 YYDKDF (reference sequence). The CDR3 region is CATSISGQETQYF. CDR3 nucleotide sequence: TGTGCCACCAGCATCTCAGGGCAAGAGACCCAGTACTTC.

This chain connects TRBV18 to TRBJ2-7; the match to TRBD1 covers 9 bases. From germline, CDR1 is KGHSH and CDR2 LQKENI. V dropped 3 bases and J dropped 4; count of bases not matched to a gene: 4. The length of the CDR3 is 14 residues. The CDR3 DNA sequence: TGTGCCAGCTCACCCGGGACAGGGAGGTACGAGCAGTACTTC. Translation: CASSPGTGRYEQYF.

The rearrangement links TRBV19 to TRBJ1-5; TRBD1 matches 7 bases. Germline V CDR1 and CDR2: LNHDA, SQIVND (reference sequence). The CDR3 spans 15 residues. Unmatched junction bases numbered 8, after V lost 5 bases and J lost 4 bases. The DNA of the CDR3 is TGTGCCAGTAGTCGACAGGGAGGACGTAATCAGCCCCAGCATTTT. Translated, it gives CASSRQGGRNQPQHF.

The V and J genes are TRBV5-6 and TRBJ2-7, with D possibly being TRBD2 (5 bases). Germline values: CDR1 SGHDT, CDR2 YYEEEE. Trimming pared 0 bases from V and 2 bases from J, leaving 9 bases between. The CDR3 length is 14 residues. The DNA of the CDR3 is TGTGCCAGCAGCTTGGGTGTCGGGACCTACGAGCAGTACTTC. Residues: CASSLGVGTYEQYF.

V is TRBV4-1 and J is TRBJ2-7; D is tentatively TRBD1 or TRBD2 (5 bases each). CDR1 is MGHRA and CDR2 is YSYEKL in the germline V gene. Trimming stripped 0 bases from V and 6 bases from J, with 9 bases between. The CDR3 spans 13 residues. The CDR3: CASSQDPGREQYF. DNA of the CDR3: TGCGCCAGCAGCCAAGATCCGGGGCGCGAGCAGTACTTC.

J is TRBJ1-6 and V is TRBV5-6; TRBD1 aligns across 10 bases. Germline V gives CDR1 SGHDT, CDR2 YYEEEE. With 4 bases clipped from V and 10 bases from J, the junction kept 8 bases outside the gene matches. This CDR3 is 15 amino acids long. CDR3 in amino acids: CASSLDRGLKSPLHF. The CDR3 DNA reads as TGTGCCAGCAGCCTAGACAGGGGGCTAAAATCACCCCTCCACTTT.